The clone carrying this TCR beta chain came up once. V lost 6 bases and J 3 bases, leaving 9 bases between the germline ends. CDR1 SGHTA and CDR2 FQGNSA come from the germline V gene. This CDR3 is built from 13 residues. The data stem from a study of OX40 agonist ivuxolimab in advanced cancers. In the study overall: An agonistic anti-OX40 (CD134) antibody, ivuxolimab, was used to treat the patients.

TCRdb's copy holds only in-frame clones and misses some; the assay was immunoSEQ multiplex PCR. Here the sample spans 25,000 or so clones, about 76% being singletons. The chain has TRBV7-2 and TRBJ2-1; perhaps TRBD2 as D (6 bases). The TCR was taken from an adult with an advanced solid tumor such as melanoma, head and neck, liver or kidney cancer. The source material was CD4+ or CD8+ T cells sorted from blood, sampled in a trial of the OX40 agonist ivuxolimab. The DNA for the CDR3 is TGTGCCAGCAGGAGACTAGTCTACAATGAGCAGTTCTTC. The encoded protein is CASRRLVYNEQFF.